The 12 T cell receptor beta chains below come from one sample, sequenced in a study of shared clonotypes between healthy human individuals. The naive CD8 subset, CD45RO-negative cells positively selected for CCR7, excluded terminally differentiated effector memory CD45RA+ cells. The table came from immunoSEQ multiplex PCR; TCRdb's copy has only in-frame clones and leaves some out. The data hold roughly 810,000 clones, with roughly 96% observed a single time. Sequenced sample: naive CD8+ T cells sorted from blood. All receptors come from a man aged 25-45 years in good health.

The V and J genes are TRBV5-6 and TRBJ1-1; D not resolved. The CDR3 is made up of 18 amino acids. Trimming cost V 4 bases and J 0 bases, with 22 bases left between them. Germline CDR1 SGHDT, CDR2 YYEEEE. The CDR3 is CASSGGVFERNMNTEAFF. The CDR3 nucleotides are TGTGCCAGCAGCGGTGGGGTCTTTGAGCGGAATATGAACACTGAAGCTTTCTTT.

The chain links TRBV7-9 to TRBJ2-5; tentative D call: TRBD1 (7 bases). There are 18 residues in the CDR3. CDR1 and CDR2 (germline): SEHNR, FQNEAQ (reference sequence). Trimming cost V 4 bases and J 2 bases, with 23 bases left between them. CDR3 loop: CASSSEQGGGGVQETQYF. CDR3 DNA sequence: TGTGCCAGCAGCTCCGAGCAGGGGGGTGGTGGGGTTCAAGAGACCCAGTACTTC.

The CDR3 spells CASSGTDNNEQFF. For the CDR3, the DNA is TGCGCCAGCAGTGGGACAGACAACAATGAGCAGTTCTTC. This chain connects TRBV10-1 to TRBJ2-1; TRBD1 might be the D (6 bases). Germline CDR1 is WNHNN and CDR2 is SYGVQD (reference sequence). Trimming took off 4 bases at V and 5 bases at J, with 9 bases between the two ends. This CDR3 has 13 amino acids.

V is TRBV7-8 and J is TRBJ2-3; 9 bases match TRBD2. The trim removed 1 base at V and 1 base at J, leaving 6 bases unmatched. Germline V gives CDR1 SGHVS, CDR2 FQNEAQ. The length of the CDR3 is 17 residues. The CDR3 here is CASSLEPLAGGTDTQYF. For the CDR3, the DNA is TGTGCCAGCAGCTTAGAACCTTTAGCGGGAGGCACAGATACGCAGTATTTT.

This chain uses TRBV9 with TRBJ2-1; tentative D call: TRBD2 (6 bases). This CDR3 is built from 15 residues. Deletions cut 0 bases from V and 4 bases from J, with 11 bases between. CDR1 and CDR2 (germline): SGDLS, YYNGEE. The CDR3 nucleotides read TGTGCCAGCAGCGTAGATTGGGAGGTGTACAATGAGCAGTTCTTC. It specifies CASSVDWEVYNEQFF.

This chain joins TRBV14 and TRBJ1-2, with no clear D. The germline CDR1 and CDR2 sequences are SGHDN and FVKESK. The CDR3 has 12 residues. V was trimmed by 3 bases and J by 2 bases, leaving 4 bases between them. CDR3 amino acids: CASSQGNYGYTF. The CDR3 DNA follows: TGTGCCAGCAGCCAGGGGAACTATGGCTACACCTTC.

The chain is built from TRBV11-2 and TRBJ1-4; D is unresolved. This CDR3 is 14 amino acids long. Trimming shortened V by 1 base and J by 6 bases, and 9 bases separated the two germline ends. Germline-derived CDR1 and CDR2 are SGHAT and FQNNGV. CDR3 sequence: CASSLGGDYEKLFF. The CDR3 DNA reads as TGTGCCAGCAGCTTAGGGGGAGACTATGAAAAACTGTTTTTT.

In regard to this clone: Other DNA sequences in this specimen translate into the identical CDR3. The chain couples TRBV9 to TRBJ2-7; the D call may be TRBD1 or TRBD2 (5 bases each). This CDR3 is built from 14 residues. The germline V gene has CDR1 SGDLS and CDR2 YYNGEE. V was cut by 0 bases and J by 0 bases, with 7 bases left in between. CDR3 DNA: TGTGCCAGCAGCGTAGAGGGGAGCTCCTACGAGCAGTACTTC. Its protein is CASSVEGSSYEQYF.

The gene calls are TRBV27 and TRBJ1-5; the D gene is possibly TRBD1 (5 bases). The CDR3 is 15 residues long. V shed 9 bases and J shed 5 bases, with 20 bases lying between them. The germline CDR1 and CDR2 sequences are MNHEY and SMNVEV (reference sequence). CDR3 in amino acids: CASKEGVAADQPQHF. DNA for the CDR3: TGTGCCAGTAAGGAAGGGGTGGCGGCGGATCAGCCCCAGCATTTT.

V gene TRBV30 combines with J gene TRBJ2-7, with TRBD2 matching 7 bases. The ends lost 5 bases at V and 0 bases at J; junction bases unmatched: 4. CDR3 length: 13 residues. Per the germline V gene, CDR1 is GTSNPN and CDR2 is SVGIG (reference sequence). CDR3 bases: TGTGCCTGGGACGGGAGGTCCTCCTACGAGCAGTACTTC. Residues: CAWDGRSSYEQYF.

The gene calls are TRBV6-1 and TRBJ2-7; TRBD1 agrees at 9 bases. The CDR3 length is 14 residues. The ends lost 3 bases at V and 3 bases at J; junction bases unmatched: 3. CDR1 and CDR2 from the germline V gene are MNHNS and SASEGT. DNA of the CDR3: TGTGCCAGCAGTGAGGACAGGGGTTTCTACGAGCAGTACTTC. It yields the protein CASSEDRGFYEQYF.

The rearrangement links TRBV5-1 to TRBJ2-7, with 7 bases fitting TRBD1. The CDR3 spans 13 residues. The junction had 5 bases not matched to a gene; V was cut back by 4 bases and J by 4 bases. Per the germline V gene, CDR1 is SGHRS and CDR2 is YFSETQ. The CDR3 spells CASSKGQPYEQYF. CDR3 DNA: TGCGCCAGCAGCAAGGGACAGCCTTACGAGCAGTACTTC.